The subject of this entry is one TCR beta chain. This sample stems from a study of blood T cell repertoires in COVID-19. Clones were sequenced by immunoSEQ multiplex PCR, and TCRdb holds only the in-frame ones, with some missing. The sample contains about 140,000 clones, roughly 84% of which appear only once. The ends were cut back, 3 bases at V and 5 bases at J, with 14 bases in the middle. Germline V gives CDR1 SGHRS, CDR2 YFSETQ. CDR3 length: 14 amino acids. Patients of the Seattle cohort, enrolled during active infection, were followed longitudinally. The chain links TRBV5-1 to TRBJ1-1; possibly TRBD1 for D (5 bases). This TCR was recovered from a man aged 30-40 years with COVID-19, enrolled during active disease. The sequencing sample was made of peripheral blood. This chain's CDR3 is CASSSEGANTEAFF. In DNA, the CDR3 is TGCGCCAGCAGCTCAGAAGGGGCCAATACTGAAGCTTTCTTT.